Reported below is one T cell receptor (beta chain). The data derive from a study of cytomegalovirus exposure and HLA in healthy donors. Separate from the approximately 730-subject first cohort, the roughly 120-subject validation cohort was the one that the donors belonged to. The length of the CDR3 is 14 residues. From germline, CDR1 is GTSNPN and CDR2 SVGIG (reference sequence). V lost 2 bases and J lost 6; bases outside the gene matches: 5. The protocol was immunoSEQ multiplex PCR, while the TCRdb copy is restricted to in-frame clones and leaves out a portion. The table shows around 150,000 clones, with 89% occurring only once.

What was sequenced was PBMCs. This receptor was taken from a woman aged 18-30 years in good health and CMV-seropositive. The chain combines TRBV30 with TRBJ2-3, with 10 nucleotides matching TRBD2. DNA for the CDR3: TGTGCCTGGAGTTCCCTAGCGGGAGCCGATACGCAGTATTTT. This encodes CAWSSLAGADTQYF.